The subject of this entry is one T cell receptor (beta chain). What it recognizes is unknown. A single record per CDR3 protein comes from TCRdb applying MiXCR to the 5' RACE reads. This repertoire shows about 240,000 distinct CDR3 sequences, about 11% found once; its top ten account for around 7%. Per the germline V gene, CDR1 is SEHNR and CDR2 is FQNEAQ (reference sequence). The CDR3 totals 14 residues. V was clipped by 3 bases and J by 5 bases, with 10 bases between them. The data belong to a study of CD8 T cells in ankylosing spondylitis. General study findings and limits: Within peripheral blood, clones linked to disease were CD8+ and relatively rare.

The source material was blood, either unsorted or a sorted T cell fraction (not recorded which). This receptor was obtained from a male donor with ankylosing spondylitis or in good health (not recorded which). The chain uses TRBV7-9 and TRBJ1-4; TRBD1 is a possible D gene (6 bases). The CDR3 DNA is TGTGCCAGCAGCTTGGGGGGCGACAATGAAAAACTGTTTTTT. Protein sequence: CASSLGGDNEKLFF.